The next 27 T cell receptor beta chains were all read from a single sample in a study of blood T cells in healthy people across ages. Through a sample-barcoded 5' primer and a J-beta primer mix, a second PCR was run for roughly 6 to 11 cycles. TCRdb re-derived calls from the 5' RACE reads in MiXCR, one entry per CDR3 protein. Counted here are almost 1 million distinct CDR3 sequences, 51% occurring once; the ten biggest clones make up 20% to 25%. Input material: blood. These receptors all stem from a woman aged 55 to 70 in good health.

The chain couples TRBV6-5 to TRBJ2-1; D is unresolved. Germline CDR1 MNHEY, CDR2 SVGAGI. CDR3 size: 13 residues. Trimming removed 5 bases at V and 4 bases at J, with 9 bases between. CDR3 amino acids: CASSPFKYNEQFF. CDR3 DNA: TGTGCCAGCAGTCCCTTCAAGTACAATGAGCAGTTCTTC.

The CDR3 nucleotides are TGCAGTGCTAGCACAGCGGGAGGGCCGAATGAGCAGTTCTTC. Residues: CSASTAGGPNEQFF. The chain is built from TRBV20-1 and TRBJ2-1, with 10 nucleotides matching TRBD2. CDR1 and CDR2 (germline): DFQATT, SNEGSKA (reference sequence). The CDR3 contains 14 residues. V lost 3 bases, J lost 7 bases, and 6 bases stayed unmatched.

This chain's CDR3 is CASSYSNGDPPSLYEQYF. CDR3 nucleotides: TGTGCCAGCAGTTACTCGAATGGGGATCCTCCCTCACTCTACGAGCAGTACTTC. V is TRBV6-2 or TRBV6-3 and J is TRBJ2-4; D is undetermined. The J call may be incorrect, as the DNA end agrees better with TRBJ2-7. The germline gives CDR1 MNHEY, CDR2 SVGEGT. CDR3 length equals 18 residues.

This chain links TRBV27 with TRBJ1-5; no clear D. Trimming stripped 5 bases from V and 6 bases from J, with 11 bases between. In germline, CDR1 is MNHEY, CDR2 SMNVEV (reference sequence). The CDR3 extends over 13 amino acids. The CDR3 reads CASSILPGQPQHF. Written as DNA, the CDR3 is TGTGCCAGCAGTATCCTCCCCGGTCAGCCCCAGCATTTT.

The chain has TRBV21-1 and TRBJ2-7. TRBV21-1 is a pseudogene. The CDR3 has 14 amino acids. The DNA of the CDR3 is TGTGCCAGCAAAGTGAGGCGGATCGACGACGAGCAGTACTTC. The encoded protein is CASKVRRIDDEQYF.

V usage is TRBV2 and J usage is TRBJ2-3; D is possibly TRBD1 (5 bases). Germline V lookup: CDR1 SNHLY, CDR2 FYNNEI. Trimming pared 6 bases from V and 1 base from J, leaving 11 bases between. CDR3 length: 14 amino acids. CDR3 loop: CASRGRWGTDTQYF. The CDR3 DNA follows: TGTGCCAGCAGGGGGCGCTGGGGCACAGATACGCAGTATTTT.

This clonotype was found once. The junction differs from germline at one of its ends, possibly a read error. This rearrangement joins TRBV6-2 or TRBV6-3 to TRBJ2-4; 11 bases agree with TRBD2. Germline values: CDR1 MNHEY, CDR2 SVGEGT. CDR3 length: 17 amino acids. The CDR3 DNA is TGTGTCAGCAGTCATAGCGGGAGGGCGCGTTTCAGCGACATTCAGTACTTC. Translating gives CVSSHSGRARFSDIQYF.

This chain connects TRBV20-1 to TRBJ2-2; maybe TRBD2 (6 bases). Trimming left V 2 bases short and J 0 bases short, with 10 bases between. The CDR3 is 15 residues long. Germline assignment: CDR1 DFQATT and CDR2 SNEGSKA (reference sequence). CDR3 nucleotide sequence: TGCAGTGCTAGAAGGGGCGGGGCGAACACCGGGGAGCTGTTTTTT. It yields the protein CSARRGGANTGELFF.

This chain connects TRBV5-6 to TRBJ2-3; 12 nucleotides line up with TRBD2. Per germline, CDR1 SGHDT and CDR2 YYEEEE. The CDR3 is made up of 17 amino acids. V was clipped by 3 bases and J by 2 bases; unmatched bases: 7. In nucleotides, the CDR3 is TGTGCCAGCAGCTCATTCGGACTAGCGGGGATCACAGATACGCAGTATTTT. This translates into CASSSFGLAGITDTQYF. Full variable domain (rest looked up from reference TRBV5-6 and TRBJ2-3): DAGVTQSPTHLIKTRGQQVTLRCSPKSGHDTVSWYQQALGQGPQFIFQYYEEEERQRGNFPDRFSGHQFPNYSSELNVNALLLGDSALYLCASSSFGLAGITDTQYFGPGTRLTVL.

Points on this clonotype: Since a much larger clone is just one base distant, this may be a read error. The chain has TRBV29-1 and TRBJ2-1, with D unresolved. The J call may not be correct, given that the DNA end is closer to TRBJ2-7. CDR3 length: 14 residues. Germline CDR1 and CDR2: SQVTM and ANQGSEA. The CDR3 DNA sequence: TGCAGCGTTGACGGCAGGCCGTCCTACAATGAGCAGTACTTC. It specifies CSVDGRPSYNEQYF.

This CDR3 reads CASSRNLYTEAFF. The CDR3 bases are TGTGCCAGCAGTCGTAACCTGTACACTGAAGCTTTCTTT. V gene TRBV6-6 combines with J gene TRBJ1-1; D gene uncertain. V gave up 5 bases and J gave up 3 bases, with 10 bases separating them. CDR3 length: 13 amino acids. The V gene's germline CDR1 is MNHNY and CDR2 SVGAGI (reference sequence).

V usage is TRBV4-1 and J usage is TRBJ1-1, with D unresolved. V shed 1 base and J shed 11 bases, with 14 bases lying between them. The CDR3 has 13 residues. Germline loops: CDR1 MGHRA, CDR2 YSYEKL. CDR3: CASSQASGPGAFF. For the CDR3, the DNA is TGCGCCAGCAGCCAAGCGTCTGGTCCGGGGGCTTTCTTT.

The chain recombines TRBV5-1 with TRBJ2-3, with no clear D. The germline V and J ends were trimmed by 0 bases and 6 bases, with 20 bases remaining between them. From germline, CDR1 is SGHRS and CDR2 YFSETQ. The CDR3 has 17 residues. The CDR3 sequence: CASSLGTYPGQADTQYF. The DNA for the CDR3 is TGCGCCAGCAGCTTGGGGACCTACCCAGGCCAAGCCGATACGCAGTATTTT.

This sequence joins TRBV5-5 and TRBJ1-6; the D gene is possibly TRBD1 (5 bases). The CDR3 loop spans 16 amino acids. Germline V gene sequence: CDR1 SGHKS, CDR2 YYEKEE (reference sequence). V lost 0 bases, J lost 4 bases, and 11 bases lay in between. The CDR3 DNA reads TGTGCCAGCAGCTTGGCCAGGGTCCTATATAATTCACCCCTCCACTTT. It is translated as CASSLARVLYNSPLHF.

The chain couples TRBV10-2 to TRBJ2-7, with D tentatively TRBD1 or TRBD2 (6 bases each). CDR3 length: 13 amino acids. CDR1 and CDR2 (germline): WSHSY, SAAADI. Trimming stripped 7 bases from V and 4 bases from J, with 14 bases between. The CDR3 sequence is CASTGAPPYEQYF. In nucleotides, the CDR3 is TGCGCCAGCACGGGGGCTCCCCCGTACGAGCAGTACTTC.

This clonotype was detected a few times. The genes are TRBV20-1 and TRBJ2-1, with D tentatively TRBD2 (6 bases). The germline V gene has CDR1 DFQATT and CDR2 SNEGSKA (reference sequence). The CDR3 consists of 12 residues. Between the trimmed V and J ends, which lost 5 bases and 9 bases, there was a span of 14 bases. The CDR3 loop is CSAGRGSGEQFF. Here the CDR3 DNA reads TGCAGTGCTGGACGGGGGTCCGGTGAGCAGTTCTTC.

This clonotype was seen only a few times. V is TRBV29-1 and J is TRBJ2-1, with a weak D call TRBD1 (6 bases). The germline V gene has CDR1 SQVTM and CDR2 ANQGSEA. Deletions cut 7 bases from V and 3 bases from J, with 10 bases between. The CDR3 consists of 12 residues. The chain's CDR3 is CSDRDNYNEQFF. CDR3 bases: TGCAGCGATCGGGACAACTACAATGAGCAGTTCTTC.

As for this clonotype: The junction shows a germline mismatch at one end, possibly a read error. The chain is built from TRBV7-8 and TRBJ2-3; 10 positions match TRBD2. Germline lookup yields CDR1 SGHVS and CDR2 FQNEAQ. The CDR3 is 19 amino acids. DNA for the CDR3: TGTACCAGCAGCTTAGCGCTAGCGGGAGACCACCCGGGCACAGATACGCAGTATTTT. Protein product: CTSSLALAGDHPGTDTQYF.

The chain combines TRBV10-3 with TRBJ1-2; D perhaps matches TRBD1 (5 bases). Trimming shortened V by 4 bases and J by 3 bases, and 12 bases separated the two germline ends. The CDR3 is made up of 14 amino acids. Per germline, CDR1 ENHRY and CDR2 SYGVKD. CDR3 sequence: CAISGIGGDYGYTF. The CDR3 DNA is TGTGCCATCAGTGGGATAGGAGGGGACTATGGCTACACCTTC.

The gene calls are TRBV18 and TRBJ1-1; possible D gene TRBD1, 5 bases. This CDR3 has 16 amino acids. Germline CDR1 KGHSH, CDR2 LQKENI. Trimming took off 0 bases at V and 4 bases at J, with 15 bases between the two ends. The CDR3 sequence: CASSPPVEGVRTEAFF. The CDR3 DNA reads TGTGCCAGCTCACCACCTGTTGAAGGGGTACGCACTGAAGCTTTCTTT.

There are a few counts of this clonotype. The V gene is TRBV20-1, the J gene TRBJ2-5; 11 nucleotides match TRBD2. The V gene's germline CDR1 is DFQATT and CDR2 SNEGSKA (reference sequence). This CDR3 contains 14 residues. V was pared by 6 bases and J by 4 bases, with 7 bases of the junction left unmatched. This chain's CDR3 is CSAQLAGAPETQYF. The CDR3 DNA follows: TGCAGTGCGCAACTAGCGGGAGCCCCAGAGACCCAGTACTTC.

The chain uses TRBV9 and TRBJ2-7; perhaps D is TRBD1 or TRBD2 (5 bases each). V was trimmed by 7 bases and J by 3 bases, leaving 8 bases between them. CDR3 length equals 11 residues. Germline loops: CDR1 SGDLS, CDR2 YYNGEE. DNA for the CDR3: TGTGCCAGCGGGACGGACTACGAGCAGTACTTC. This codes for CASGTDYEQYF.

The gene calls are TRBV27 and TRBJ2-3; no clear D. Trimming cost V 2 bases and J 4 bases, with 10 bases left between them. This CDR3 has 14 residues. Germline V lookup: CDR1 MNHEY, CDR2 SMNVEV (reference sequence). The DNA for the CDR3 is TGTGCCAGCAGTTTAATGACGAGGTCAGATACGCAGTATTTT. Protein product: CASSLMTRSDTQYF.

The chain links TRBV28 to TRBJ2-1; 10 bases match TRBD2. Trimming took 5 bases from V and 4 from J; bases not matched to a gene: 8. Germline V CDR1 and CDR2: MDHEN, SYDVKM. This CDR3 has 16 amino acids. Written as DNA, the CDR3 is TGTGCCAGCAGTAATGTTTGGACTAGCGGATACAATGAGCAGTTCTTC. This sequence encodes CASSNVWTSGYNEQFF. Based on the CDR3 plus reference TRBV28 and TRBJ2-1, the full variable domain is DVKVTQSSRYLVKRTGEKVFLECVQDMDHENMFWYRQDPGLGLRLIYFSYDVKMKEKGDIPEGYSVSREKKERFSLILESASTNQTSMYLCASSNVWTSGYNEQFFGPGTRLTVL.

The chain uses TRBV15 and TRBJ2-1, with D tentatively TRBD2 (5 bases). CDR1 and CDR2 from the germline V gene are LNHNV and YYDKDF (reference sequence). The CDR3 extends over 14 amino acids. The V end lost 4 bases, the J end lost 5 bases, and 12 bases lay between the germline ends. CDR3 DNA sequence: TGTGCCACCAGCACCGGGATTACAAACAATGAGCAGTTCTTC. This sequence encodes CATSTGITNNEQFF.

The chain couples TRBV29-1 to TRBJ2-7; no clear D. The assigned J gene may be wrong: the sequence end matches TRBJ2-5 better. CDR1 is SQVTM and CDR2 is ANQGSEA in the germline V gene. The length of the CDR3 is 12 residues. Here the CDR3 DNA reads TGCAGCGTTGATCTTCAGCAAGAGACCCAGTACTTC. Encoded protein: CSVDLQQETQYF.

The chain carries TRBV30 and TRBJ2-7, with TRBD2 matching 7 bases. The germline CDR1 and CDR2 sequences are GTSNPN and SVGIG (reference sequence). CDR3 length equals 12 residues. V dropped 3 bases and J dropped 5; count of bases not matched to a gene: 4. The CDR3 nucleotides are TGTGCCTGGAGGCGGGAGCTCAACGAGCAGTACTTC. Translation gives CAWRRELNEQYF.